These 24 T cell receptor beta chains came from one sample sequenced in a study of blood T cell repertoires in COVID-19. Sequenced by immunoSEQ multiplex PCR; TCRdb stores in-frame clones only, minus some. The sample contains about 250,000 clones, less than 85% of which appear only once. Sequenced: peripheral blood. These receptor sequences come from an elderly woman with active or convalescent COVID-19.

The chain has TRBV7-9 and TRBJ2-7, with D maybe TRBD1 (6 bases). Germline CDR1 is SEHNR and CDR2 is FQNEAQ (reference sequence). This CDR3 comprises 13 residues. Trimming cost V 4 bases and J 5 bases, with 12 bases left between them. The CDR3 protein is CASSSTGINEQYF. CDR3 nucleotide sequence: TGTGCCAGCAGCTCCACAGGGATCAACGAGCAGTACTTC.

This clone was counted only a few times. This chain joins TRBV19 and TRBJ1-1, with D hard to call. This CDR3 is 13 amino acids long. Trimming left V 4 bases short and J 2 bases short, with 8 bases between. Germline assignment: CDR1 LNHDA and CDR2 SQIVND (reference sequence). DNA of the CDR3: TGTGCCAGTAGTAATTCCCCAAACACTGAAGCTTTCTTT. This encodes CASSNSPNTEAFF.

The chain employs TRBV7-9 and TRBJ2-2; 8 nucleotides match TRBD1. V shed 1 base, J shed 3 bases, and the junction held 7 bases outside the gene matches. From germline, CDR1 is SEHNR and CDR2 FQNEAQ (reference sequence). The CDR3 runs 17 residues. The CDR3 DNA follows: TGTGCCAGCAGCTTAGACCCCAGGGGGCGTTACACCGGGGAGCTGTTTTTT. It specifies CASSLDPRGRYTGELFF.

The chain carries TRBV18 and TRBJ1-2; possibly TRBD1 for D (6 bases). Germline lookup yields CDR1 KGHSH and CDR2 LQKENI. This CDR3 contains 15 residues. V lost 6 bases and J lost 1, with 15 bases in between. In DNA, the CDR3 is TGTGCCAGCTCCGTCTTGACAGGCAGTAACTATGGCTACACCTTC. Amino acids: CASSVLTGSNYGYTF.

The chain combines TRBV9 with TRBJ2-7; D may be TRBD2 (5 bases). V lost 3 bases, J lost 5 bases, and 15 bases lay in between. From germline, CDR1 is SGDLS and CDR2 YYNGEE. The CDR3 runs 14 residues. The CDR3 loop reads CASSDGRAADEQYF. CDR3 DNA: TGTGCCAGCAGCGATGGGCGGGCCGCCGACGAGCAGTACTTC.

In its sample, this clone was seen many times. The CDR3 nucleotides read TGTGCCAGCAGCCAAGATCGCCTTATAGCGGGAGTGGCATACAATGAGCAGTTCTTC. This translates into CASSQDRLIAGVAYNEQFF. This sequence joins TRBV3-1 (or the pseudogene TRBV3-2) and TRBJ2-1; 9 bases match TRBD2. V lost 0 bases and J lost 4; bases outside the gene matches: 13. The germline V gene has CDR1 LGHDT and CDR2 YNNKEL (reference sequence). The CDR3 extends over 19 amino acids.

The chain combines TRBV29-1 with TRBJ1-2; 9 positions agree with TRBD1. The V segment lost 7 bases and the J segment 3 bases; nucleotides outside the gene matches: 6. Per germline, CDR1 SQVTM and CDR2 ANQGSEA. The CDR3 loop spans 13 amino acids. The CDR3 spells CSATGQGDYGYTF. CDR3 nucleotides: TGCAGCGCAACGGGACAGGGTGACTATGGCTACACCTTC.

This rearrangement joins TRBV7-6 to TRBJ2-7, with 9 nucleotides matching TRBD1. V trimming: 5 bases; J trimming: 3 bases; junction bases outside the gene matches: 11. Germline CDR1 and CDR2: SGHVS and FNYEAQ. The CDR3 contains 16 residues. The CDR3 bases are TGTGCCAGCAGCCCTATCGTCGGGACAGGGATCTACGAGCAGTACTTC. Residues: CASSPIVGTGIYEQYF.

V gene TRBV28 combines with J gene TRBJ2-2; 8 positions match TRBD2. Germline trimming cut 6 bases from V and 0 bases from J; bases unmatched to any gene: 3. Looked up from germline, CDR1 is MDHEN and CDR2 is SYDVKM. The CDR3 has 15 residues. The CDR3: CASSPGGANTGELFF. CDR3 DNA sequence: TGTGCCAGCAGCCCCGGGGGGGCGAACACCGGGGAGCTGTTTTTT.

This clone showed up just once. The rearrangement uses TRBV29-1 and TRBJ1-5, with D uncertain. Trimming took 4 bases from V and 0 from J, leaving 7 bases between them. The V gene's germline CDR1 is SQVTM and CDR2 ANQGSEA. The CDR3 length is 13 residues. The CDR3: CSVVRDSNQPQHF. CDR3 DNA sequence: TGCAGCGTTGTGCGGGATAGCAATCAGCCCCAGCATTTT.

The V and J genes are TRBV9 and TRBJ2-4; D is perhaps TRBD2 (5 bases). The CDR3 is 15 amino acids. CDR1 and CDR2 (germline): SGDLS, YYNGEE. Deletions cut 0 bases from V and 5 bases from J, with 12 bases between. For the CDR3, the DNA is TGTGCCAGCAGCGTAGGAGGGAGTGGGGAAAACATTCAGTACTTC. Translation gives CASSVGGSGENIQYF.

CDR3 residues: CASSGTGTSNQPQHF. The CDR3 DNA reads TGTGCCAGCAGTGGGACAGGGACCAGCAATCAGCCCCAGCATTTT. This chain uses TRBV28 with TRBJ1-5; 9 nucleotides align to TRBD1. The length of the CDR3 is 15 residues. With 5 bases clipped from V and 1 base from J, the junction kept 3 bases outside the gene matches. The germline gives CDR1 MDHEN, CDR2 SYDVKM.

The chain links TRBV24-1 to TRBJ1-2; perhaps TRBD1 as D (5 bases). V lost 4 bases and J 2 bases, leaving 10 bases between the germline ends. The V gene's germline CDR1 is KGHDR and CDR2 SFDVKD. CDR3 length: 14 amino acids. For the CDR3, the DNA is TGTGCCACCAGTGACGGGGGGGGGAACTATGGCTACACCTTC. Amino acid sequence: CATSDGGGNYGYTF.

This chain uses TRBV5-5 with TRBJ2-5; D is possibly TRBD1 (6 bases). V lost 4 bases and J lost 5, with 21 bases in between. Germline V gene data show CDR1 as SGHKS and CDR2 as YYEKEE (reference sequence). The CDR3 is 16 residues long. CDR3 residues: CASSADRLSWGETQYF. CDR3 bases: TGTGCCAGCAGCGCCGACAGGTTATCCTGGGGGGAGACCCAGTACTTC.

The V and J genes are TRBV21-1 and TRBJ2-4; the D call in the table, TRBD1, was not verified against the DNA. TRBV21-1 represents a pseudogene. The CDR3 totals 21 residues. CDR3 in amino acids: CASSKAPTSSTQSGQLIIQYF. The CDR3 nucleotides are TGTGCCAGCAGCAAAGCCCCAACCTCATCAACACAGTCGGGACAACTAATAATTCAGTACTTC.

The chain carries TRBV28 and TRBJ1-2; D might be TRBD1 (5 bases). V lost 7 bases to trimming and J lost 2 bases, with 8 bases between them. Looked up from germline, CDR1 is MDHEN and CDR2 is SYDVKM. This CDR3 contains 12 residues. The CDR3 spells CASMGGNYGYTF. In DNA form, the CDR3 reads TGTGCCAGCATGGGGGGGAACTATGGCTACACCTTC.

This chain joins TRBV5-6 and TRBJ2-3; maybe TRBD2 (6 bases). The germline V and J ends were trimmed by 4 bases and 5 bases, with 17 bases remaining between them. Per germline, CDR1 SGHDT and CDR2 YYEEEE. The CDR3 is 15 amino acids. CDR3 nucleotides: TGTGCCAGCAGCGCAGCTGGGGGGTCAGGAGATACGCAGTATTTT. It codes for CASSAAGGSGDTQYF.

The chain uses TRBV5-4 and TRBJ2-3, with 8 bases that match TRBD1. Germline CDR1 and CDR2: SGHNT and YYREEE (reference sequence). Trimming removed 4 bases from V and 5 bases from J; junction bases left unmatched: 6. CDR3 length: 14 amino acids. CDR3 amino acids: CASSLGQEQDTQYF. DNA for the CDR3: TGTGCCAGCAGCCTGGGACAGGAACAAGATACGCAGTATTTT.

CDR3 residues: CASSLGQGAGETQYF. The CDR3 nucleotides read TGTGCCAGCAGCTTGGGACAGGGGGCGGGGGAGACCCAGTACTTC. The chain combines TRBV5-6 with TRBJ2-5; TRBD1 matches 10 bases. From germline, CDR1 is SGHDT and CDR2 YYEEEE. This CDR3 region has 15 residues. The trim removed 0 bases at V and 5 bases at J, leaving 4 bases unmatched.

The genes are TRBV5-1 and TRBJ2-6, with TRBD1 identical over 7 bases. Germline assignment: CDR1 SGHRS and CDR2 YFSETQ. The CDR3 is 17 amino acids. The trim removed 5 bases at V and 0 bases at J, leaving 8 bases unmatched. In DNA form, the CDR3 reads TGCGCCAGCAGACCCGGACAGGCCCCCTCTGGGGCCAACGTCCTGACTTTC. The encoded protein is CASRPGQAPSGANVLTF.

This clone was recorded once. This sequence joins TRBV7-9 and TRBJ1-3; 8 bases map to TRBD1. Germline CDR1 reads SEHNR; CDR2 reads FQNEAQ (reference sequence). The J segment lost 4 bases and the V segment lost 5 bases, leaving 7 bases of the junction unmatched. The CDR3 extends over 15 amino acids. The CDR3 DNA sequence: TGTGCCAGCAGCGTACACAGGGGGTCGGGAAACACCATATATTTT. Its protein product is CASSVHRGSGNTIYF.

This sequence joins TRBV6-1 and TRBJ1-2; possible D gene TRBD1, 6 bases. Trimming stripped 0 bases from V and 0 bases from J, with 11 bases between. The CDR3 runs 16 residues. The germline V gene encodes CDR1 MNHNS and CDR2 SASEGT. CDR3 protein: CASSEATWTANYGYTF. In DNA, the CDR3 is TGTGCCAGCAGTGAAGCGACCTGGACAGCTAACTATGGCTACACCTTC.

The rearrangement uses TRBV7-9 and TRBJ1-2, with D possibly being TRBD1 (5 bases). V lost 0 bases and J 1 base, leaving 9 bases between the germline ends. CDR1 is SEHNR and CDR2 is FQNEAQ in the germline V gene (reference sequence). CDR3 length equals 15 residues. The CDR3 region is CASSLAGQHNYGYTF. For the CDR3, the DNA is TGTGCCAGCAGCTTAGCGGGGCAGCATAACTATGGCTACACCTTC.

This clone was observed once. CDR3 sequence (DNA): TGCAGCGTGAGCAGACAGATAAACACTGAAGCTTTCTTT. It encodes CSVSRQINTEAFF. The chain joins TRBV29-1 to TRBJ1-1, with D perhaps TRBD1 (5 bases). Trimming removed 6 bases from V and 2 bases from J, with 13 bases in between. The CDR3 is 13 amino acids. Germline V gives CDR1 SQVTM, CDR2 ANQGSEA.